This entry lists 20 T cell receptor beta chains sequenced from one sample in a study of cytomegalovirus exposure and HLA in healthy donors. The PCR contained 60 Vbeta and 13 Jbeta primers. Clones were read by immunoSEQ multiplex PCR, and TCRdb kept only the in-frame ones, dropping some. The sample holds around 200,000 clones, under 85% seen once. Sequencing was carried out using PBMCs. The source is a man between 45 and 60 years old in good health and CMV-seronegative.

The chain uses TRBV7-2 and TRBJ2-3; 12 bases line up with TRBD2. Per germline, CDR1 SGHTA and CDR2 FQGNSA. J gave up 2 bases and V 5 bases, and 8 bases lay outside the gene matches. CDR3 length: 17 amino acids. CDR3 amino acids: CASSPRTSGAFTDTQYF. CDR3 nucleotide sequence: TGTGCCAGCAGCCCAAGGACTAGCGGGGCTTTCACAGATACGCAGTATTTT.

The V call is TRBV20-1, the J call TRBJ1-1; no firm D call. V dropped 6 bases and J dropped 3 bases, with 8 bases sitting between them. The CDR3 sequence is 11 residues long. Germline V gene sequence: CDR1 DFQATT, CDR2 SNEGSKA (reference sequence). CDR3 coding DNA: TGCAGTGCCCCTACGGACACTGAAGCTTTCTTT. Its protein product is CSAPTDTEAFF.

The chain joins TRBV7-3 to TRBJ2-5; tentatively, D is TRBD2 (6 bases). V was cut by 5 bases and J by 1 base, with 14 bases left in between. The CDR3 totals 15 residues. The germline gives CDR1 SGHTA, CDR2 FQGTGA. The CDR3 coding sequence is TGTGCCAGCAGCCATTATGCGGGATCCCAAGAGACCCAGTACTTC. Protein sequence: CASSHYAGSQETQYF.

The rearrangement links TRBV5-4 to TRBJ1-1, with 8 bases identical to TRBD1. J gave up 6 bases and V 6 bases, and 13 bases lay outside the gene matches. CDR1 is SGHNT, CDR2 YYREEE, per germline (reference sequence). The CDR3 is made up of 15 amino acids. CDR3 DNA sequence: TGTGCCAGCACCCACGTCGACAGGGGTGGGTCTGAAGCTTTCTTT. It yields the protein CASTHVDRGGSEAFF.

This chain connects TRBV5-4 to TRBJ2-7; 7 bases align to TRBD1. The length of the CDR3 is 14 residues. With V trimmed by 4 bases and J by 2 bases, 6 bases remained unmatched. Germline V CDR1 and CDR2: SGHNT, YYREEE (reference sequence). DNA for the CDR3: TGTGCCAGCAGCCCCGGGACAGAAACCTACGAGCAGTACTTC. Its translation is CASSPGTETYEQYF. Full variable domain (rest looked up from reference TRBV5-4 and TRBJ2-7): ETGVTQSPTHLIKTRGQQVTLRCSSQSGHNTVSWYQQALGQGPQFIFQYYREEENGRGNFPPRFSGLQFPNYSSELNVNALELDDSALYLCASSPGTETYEQYFGPGTRLTVT.

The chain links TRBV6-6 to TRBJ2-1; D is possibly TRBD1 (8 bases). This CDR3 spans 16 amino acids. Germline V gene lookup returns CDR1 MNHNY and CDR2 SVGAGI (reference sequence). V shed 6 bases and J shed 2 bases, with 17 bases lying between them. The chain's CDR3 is CASRPQGGNAYNEQFF. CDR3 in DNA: TGTGCCAGCAGGCCACAGGGGGGGAATGCCTACAATGAGCAGTTCTTC.

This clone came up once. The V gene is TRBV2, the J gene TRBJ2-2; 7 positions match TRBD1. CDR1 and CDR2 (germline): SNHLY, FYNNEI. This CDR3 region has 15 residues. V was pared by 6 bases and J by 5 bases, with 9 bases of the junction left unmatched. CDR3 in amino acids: CASRGDSHLTGELFF. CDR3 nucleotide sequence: TGTGCCAGCAGGGGGGACAGCCATTTAACCGGGGAGCTGTTTTTT.

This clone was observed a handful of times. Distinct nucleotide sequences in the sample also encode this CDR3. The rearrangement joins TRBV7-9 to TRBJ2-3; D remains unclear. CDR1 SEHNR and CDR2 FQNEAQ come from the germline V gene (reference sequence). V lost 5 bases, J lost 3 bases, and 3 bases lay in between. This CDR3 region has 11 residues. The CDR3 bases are TGTGCCAGCAGCCTGACAGATACGCAGTATTTT. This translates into CASSLTDTQYF. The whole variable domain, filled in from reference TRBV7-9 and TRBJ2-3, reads DTGVSQNPRHKITKRGQNVTFRCDPISEHNRLYWYRQTLGQGPEFLTYFQNEAQLEKSRLLSDRFSAERPKGSFSTLEIQRTEQGDSAMYLCASSLTDTQYFGPGTRLTVL.

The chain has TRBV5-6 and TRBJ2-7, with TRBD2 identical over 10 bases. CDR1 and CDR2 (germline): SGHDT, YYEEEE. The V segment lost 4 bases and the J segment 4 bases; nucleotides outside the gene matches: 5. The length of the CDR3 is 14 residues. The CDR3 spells CASSTGTSVYEQYF. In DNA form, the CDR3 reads TGTGCCAGCAGCACCGGGACTAGCGTTTACGAGCAGTACTTC.

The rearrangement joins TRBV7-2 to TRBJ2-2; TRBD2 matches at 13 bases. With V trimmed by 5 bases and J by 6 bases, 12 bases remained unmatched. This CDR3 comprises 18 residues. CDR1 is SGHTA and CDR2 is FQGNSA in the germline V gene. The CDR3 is CASSPRLAGGGRAGELFF. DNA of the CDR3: TGTGCCAGCAGCCCTCGACTAGCGGGGGGAGGAAGGGCCGGGGAGCTGTTTTTT.

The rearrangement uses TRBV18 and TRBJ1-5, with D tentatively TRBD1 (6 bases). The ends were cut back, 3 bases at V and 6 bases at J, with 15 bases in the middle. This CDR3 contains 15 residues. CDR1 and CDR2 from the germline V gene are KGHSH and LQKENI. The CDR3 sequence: CASSPGQGTIQPQHF. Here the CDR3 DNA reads TGTGCCAGCTCACCGGGGCAGGGGACTATTCAGCCCCAGCATTTT.

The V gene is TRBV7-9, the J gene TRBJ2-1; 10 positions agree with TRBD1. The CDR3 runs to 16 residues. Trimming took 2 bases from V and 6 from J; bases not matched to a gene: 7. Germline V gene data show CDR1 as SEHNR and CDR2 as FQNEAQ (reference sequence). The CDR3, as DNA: TGTGCCAGCAGCTTACGGAACAGGACAGGGGGCAATGAGCAGTTCTTC. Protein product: CASSLRNRTGGNEQFF.

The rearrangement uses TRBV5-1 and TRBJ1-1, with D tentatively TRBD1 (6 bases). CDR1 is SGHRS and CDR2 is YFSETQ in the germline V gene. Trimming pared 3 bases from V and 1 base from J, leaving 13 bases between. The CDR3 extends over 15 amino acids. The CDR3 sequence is CASSWVLGANTEAFF. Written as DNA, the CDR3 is TGCGCCAGCAGCTGGGTCCTGGGGGCGAACACTGAAGCTTTCTTT.

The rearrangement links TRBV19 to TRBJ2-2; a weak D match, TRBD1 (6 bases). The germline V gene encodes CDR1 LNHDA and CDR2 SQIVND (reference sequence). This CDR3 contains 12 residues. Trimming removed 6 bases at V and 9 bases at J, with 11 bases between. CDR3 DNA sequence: TGTGCCAGTAGAGTACAGGGTAGGGAGCTGTTTTTT. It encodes CASRVQGRELFF.

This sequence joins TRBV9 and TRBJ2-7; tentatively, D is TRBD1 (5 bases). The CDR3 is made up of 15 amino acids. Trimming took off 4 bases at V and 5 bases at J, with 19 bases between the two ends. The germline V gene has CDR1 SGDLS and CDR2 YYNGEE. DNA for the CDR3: TGTGCCAGCAGCTCCCCTTTTGGACAAGCCCACGAGCAGTACTTC. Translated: CASSSPFGQAHEQYF.

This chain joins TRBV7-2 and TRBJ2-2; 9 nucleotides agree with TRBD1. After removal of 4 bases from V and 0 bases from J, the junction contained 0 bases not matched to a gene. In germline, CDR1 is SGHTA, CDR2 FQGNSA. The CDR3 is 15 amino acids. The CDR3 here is CASSWTGANTGELFF. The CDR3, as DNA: TGTGCCAGCAGCTGGACAGGGGCGAACACCGGGGAGCTGTTTTTT.

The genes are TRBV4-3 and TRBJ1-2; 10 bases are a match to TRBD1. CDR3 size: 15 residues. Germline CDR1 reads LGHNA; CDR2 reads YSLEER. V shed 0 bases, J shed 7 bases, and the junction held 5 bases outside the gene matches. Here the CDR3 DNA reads TGCGCCAGCAGCCAAGATTTAGGGGACAGGGGTGGCTACACCTTC. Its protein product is CASSQDLGDRGGYTF.

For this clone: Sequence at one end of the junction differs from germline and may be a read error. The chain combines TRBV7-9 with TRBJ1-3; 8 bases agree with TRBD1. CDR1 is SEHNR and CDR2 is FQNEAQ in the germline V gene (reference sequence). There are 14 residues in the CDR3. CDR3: CSSSFRGRRNTIYF. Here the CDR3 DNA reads TGTTCCAGCAGCTTCAGGGGGCGAAGAAACACCATATATTTT. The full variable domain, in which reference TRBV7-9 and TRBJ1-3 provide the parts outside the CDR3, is DTGVSQNPRHKITKRGQNVTFRCDPISEHNRLYWYRQTLGQGPEFLTYFQNEAQLEKSRLLSDRFSAERPKGSFSTLEIQRTEQGDSAMYLCSSSFRGRRNTIYFGEGSWLTVV.

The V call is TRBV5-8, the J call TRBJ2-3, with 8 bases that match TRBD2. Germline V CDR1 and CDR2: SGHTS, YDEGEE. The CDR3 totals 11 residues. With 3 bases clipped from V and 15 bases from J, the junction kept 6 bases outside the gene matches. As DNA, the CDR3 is TGTGCCAGCAGCTCTTTCGGGACTAGTTATTTT. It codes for CASSSFGTSYF.

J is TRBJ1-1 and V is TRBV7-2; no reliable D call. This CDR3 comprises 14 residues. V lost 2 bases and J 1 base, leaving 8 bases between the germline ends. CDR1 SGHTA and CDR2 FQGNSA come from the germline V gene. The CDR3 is CASSLSGRNTEAFF. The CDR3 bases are TGTGCCAGCAGCTTATCTGGGAGGAACACTGAAGCTTTCTTT. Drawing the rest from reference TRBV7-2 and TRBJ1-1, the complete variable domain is GAGVSQSPSNKVTEKGKDVELRCDPISGHTALYWYRQSLGQGLEFLIYFQGNSAPDKSGLPSDRFSAERTGGSVSTLTIQRTQQEDSAVYLCASSLSGRNTEAFFGQGTRLTVV.